The source of this T cell receptor beta chain is a study of radiotherapy plus CTLA-4 blockade in lung cancer. From germline, CDR1 is MNHNY and CDR2 SVGAGI (reference sequence). The ends were cut back, 7 bases at V and 7 bases at J, with 16 bases in the middle. The CDR3 runs to 14 residues. This clone was observed a handful of times. Clones were sequenced by immunoSEQ multiplex PCR, and TCRdb holds only the in-frame ones, with some missing. The sample has nearly 95,000 clones; roughly 80% are singletons. The J gene is TRBJ2-2, the V gene TRBV6-6, with D maybe TRBD1 (5 bases). The TCR was taken from a human donor with non-small cell lung cancer that progressed on radiotherapy plus ipilimumab. The sample here was peripheral blood, taken from a patient treated with radiotherapy plus ipilimumab. Here the CDR3 reads CASTVRRAGGELFF. CDR3 nucleotide sequence: TGTGCCAGCACGGTCCGCAGGGCTGGCGGGGAGCTGTTTTTT.